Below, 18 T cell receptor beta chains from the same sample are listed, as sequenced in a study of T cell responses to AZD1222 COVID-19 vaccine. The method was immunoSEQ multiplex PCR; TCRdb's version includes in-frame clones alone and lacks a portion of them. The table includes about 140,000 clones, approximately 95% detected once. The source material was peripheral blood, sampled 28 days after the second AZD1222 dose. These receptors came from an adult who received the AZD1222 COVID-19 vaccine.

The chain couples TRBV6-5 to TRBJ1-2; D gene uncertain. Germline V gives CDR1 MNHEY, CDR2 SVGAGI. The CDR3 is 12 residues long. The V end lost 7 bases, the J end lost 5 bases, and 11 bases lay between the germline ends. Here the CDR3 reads CASTVTEYGYTF. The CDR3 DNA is TGTGCCAGCACCGTGACTGAGTATGGCTACACCTTC.

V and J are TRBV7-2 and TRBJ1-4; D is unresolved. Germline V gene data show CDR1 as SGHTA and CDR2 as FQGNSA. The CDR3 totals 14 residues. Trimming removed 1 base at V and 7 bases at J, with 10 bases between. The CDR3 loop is CASSLVASGEKLFF. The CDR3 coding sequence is TGTGCCAGCAGCTTAGTGGCTTCAGGTGAAAAACTGTTTTTT.

As DNA, the CDR3 is TGTGCCAACGGAAGAGGACAGGTTTGGGGTCGAGACACCATATATTTT. This sequence encodes CANGRGQVWGRDTIYF. This chain joins TRBV6-4 and TRBJ1-3, with 7 bases aligning to TRBD1. Looked up from germline, CDR1 is MRHNA and CDR2 is SNTAGT. The CDR3 spans 16 residues. V was pared by 10 bases and J by 8 bases, with 20 bases of the junction left unmatched.

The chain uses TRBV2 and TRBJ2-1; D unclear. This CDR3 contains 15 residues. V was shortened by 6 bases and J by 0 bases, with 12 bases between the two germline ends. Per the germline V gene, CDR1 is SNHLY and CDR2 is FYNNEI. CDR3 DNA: TGTGCCAGCAGACCATCCGGTAGCTCCTACAATGAGCAGTTCTTC. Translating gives CASRPSGSSYNEQFF.

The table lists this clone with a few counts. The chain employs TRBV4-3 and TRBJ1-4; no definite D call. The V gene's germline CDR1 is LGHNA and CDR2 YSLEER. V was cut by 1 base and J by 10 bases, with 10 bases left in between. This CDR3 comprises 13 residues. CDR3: CASSQGGMTKLFF. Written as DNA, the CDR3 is TGCGCCAGCAGCCAAGGCGGGATGACAAAACTGTTTTTT.

The CDR3 loop is CASSTVSTDTIYF. In nucleotides, the CDR3 is TGTGCCAGCTCGACGGTGAGCACGGACACCATATATTTT. The chain employs TRBV3-1 (or the pseudogene TRBV3-2) and TRBJ1-3; no clear D gene. With 8 bases removed from V and 8 bases from J, the gap between germline ends came to 16 bases. Germline CDR1 reads LGHDT; CDR2 reads YNNKEL (reference sequence). The CDR3 contains 13 residues.

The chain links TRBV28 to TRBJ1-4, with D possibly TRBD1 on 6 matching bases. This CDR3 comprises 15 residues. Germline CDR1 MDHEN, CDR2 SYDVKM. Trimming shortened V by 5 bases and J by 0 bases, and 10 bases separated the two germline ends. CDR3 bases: TGTGCCAGCAGTAAAAGGGGGGCAACTAATGAAAAACTGTTTTTT. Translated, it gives CASSKRGATNEKLFF. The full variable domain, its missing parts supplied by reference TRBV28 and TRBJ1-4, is DVKVTQSSRYLVKRTGEKVFLECVQDMDHENMFWYRQDPGLGLRLIYFSYDVKMKEKGDIPEGYSVSREKKERFSLILESASTNQTSMYLCASSKRGATNEKLFFGSGTQLSVL.

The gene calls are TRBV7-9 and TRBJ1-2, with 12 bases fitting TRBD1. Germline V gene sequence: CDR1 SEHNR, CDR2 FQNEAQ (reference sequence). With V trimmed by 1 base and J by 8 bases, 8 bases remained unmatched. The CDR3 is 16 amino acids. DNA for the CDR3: TGTGCCAGCAGCTTAGTAGGGGACAGGGGGCGCCGGGGCTACACCTTC. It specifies CASSLVGDRGRRGYTF.

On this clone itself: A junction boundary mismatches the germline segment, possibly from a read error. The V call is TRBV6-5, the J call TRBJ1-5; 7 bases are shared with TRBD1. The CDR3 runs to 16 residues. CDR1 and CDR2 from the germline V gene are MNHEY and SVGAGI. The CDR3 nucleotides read TGTGCCAGCAGGTACTCAGGGGGATCCTCCAATCAGCCCCAGCATTTT. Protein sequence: CASRYSGGSSNQPQHF.

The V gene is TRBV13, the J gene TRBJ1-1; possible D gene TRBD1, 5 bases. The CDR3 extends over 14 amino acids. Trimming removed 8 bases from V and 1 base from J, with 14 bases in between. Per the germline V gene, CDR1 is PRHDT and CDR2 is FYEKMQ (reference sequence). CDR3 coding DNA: TGTGCCAGCGTCCAGGGAGTCCCGAACACTGAAGCTTTCTTT. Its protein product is CASVQGVPNTEAFF.

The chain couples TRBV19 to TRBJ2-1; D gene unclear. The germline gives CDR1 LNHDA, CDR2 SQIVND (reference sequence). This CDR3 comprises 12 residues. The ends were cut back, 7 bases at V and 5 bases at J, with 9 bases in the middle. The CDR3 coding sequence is TGTGCCAGTACTGGACGGAACAATGAGCAGTTCTTC. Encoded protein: CASTGRNNEQFF. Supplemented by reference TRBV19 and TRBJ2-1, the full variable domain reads DGGITQSPKYLFRKEGQNVTLSCEQNLNHDAMYWYRQDPGQGLRLIYYSQIVNDFQKGDIAEGYSVSREKKESFPLTVTSAQKNPTAFYLCASTGRNNEQFFGPGTRLTVL.

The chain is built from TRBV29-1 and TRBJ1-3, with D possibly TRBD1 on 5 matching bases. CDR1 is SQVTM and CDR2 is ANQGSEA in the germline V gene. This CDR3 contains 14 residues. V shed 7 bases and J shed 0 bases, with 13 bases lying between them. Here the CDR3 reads CSATGGYSGNTIYF. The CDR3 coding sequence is TGCAGCGCGACCGGGGGGTACTCTGGAAACACCATATATTTT.

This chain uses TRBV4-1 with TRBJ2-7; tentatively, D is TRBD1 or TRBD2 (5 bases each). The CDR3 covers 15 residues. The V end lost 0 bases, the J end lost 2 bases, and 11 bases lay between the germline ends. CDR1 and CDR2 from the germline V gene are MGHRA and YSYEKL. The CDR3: CASSQDPWGTYEQYF. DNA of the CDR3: TGCGCCAGCAGCCAAGATCCGTGGGGGACCTACGAGCAGTACTTC.

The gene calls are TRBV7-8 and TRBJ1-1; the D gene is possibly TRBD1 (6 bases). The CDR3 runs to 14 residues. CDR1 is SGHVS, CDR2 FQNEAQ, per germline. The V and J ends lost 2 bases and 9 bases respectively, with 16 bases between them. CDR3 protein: CASSLSDRGHQAFF. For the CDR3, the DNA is TGTGCCAGCAGCTTATCGGACCGGGGACACCAAGCTTTCTTT. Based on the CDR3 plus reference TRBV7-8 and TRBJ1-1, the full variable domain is GAGVSQSPRYKVAKRGQDVALRCDPISGHVSLFWYQQALGQGPEFLTYFQNEAQLDKSGLPSDRFFAERPEGSVSTLKIQRTQQEDSAVYLCASSLSDRGHQAFFGQGTRLTVV.

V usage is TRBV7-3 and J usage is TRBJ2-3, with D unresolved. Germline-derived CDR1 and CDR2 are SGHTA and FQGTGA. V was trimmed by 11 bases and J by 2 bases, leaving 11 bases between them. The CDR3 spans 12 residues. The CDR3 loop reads CASKGPTDTQYF. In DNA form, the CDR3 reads TGTGCCTCTAAAGGGCCCACAGATACGCAGTATTTT.

CDR3 nucleotide sequence: TGTGCCAGCTCACTCTTGACAGGGGACTATGGCTACACCTTC. Protein: CASSLLTGDYGYTF. J is TRBJ1-2 and V is TRBV18, with 8 bases identical to TRBD1. This CDR3 has 14 residues. Germline V gene sequence: CDR1 KGHSH, CDR2 LQKENI. V shed 4 bases and J 3 bases; nucleotides not matched to a gene: 4.

This chain's CDR3 is CASRMAGERQPQHF. The DNA of the CDR3 is TGTGCCAGTAGGATGGCCGGGGAGAGGCAGCCCCAGCATTTT. The chain is built from TRBV19 and TRBJ1-5; D call uncertain. Looked up from germline, CDR1 is LNHDA and CDR2 is SQIVND (reference sequence). V gave up 6 bases and J gave up 7 bases, with 16 bases separating them. The CDR3 covers 14 residues. The full variable domain, its missing parts supplied by reference TRBV19 and TRBJ1-5, is DGGITQSPKYLFRKEGQNVTLSCEQNLNHDAMYWYRQDPGQGLRLIYYSQIVNDFQKGDIAEGYSVSREKKESFPLTVTSAQKNPTAFYLCASRMAGERQPQHFGDGTRLSIL.

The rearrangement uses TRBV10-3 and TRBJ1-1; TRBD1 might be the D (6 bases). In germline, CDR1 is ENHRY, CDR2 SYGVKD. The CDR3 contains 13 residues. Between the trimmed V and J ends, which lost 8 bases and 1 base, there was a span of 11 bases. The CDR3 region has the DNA TGTGCCATCCGCGGGGGCGCGAACACTGAAGCTTTCTTT. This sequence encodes CAIRGGANTEAFF.